This T cell receptor (beta chain) comes out of a study of shared T cell receptors in the human thymus. V was trimmed by 8 bases and J by 0 bases, leaving 16 bases between them. The CDR3 consists of 14 residues. The V gene's germline CDR1 is GTSNPN and CDR2 SVGIG (reference sequence). Clones were read by immunoSEQ multiplex PCR, and TCRdb kept only the in-frame ones, dropping some. The data show about 500,000 clones, with around three quarters seen just once and approximately 0.013% held by the top ten. This sample was also put to use in a study of human thymus T cells. From that second work: The study used thymus tissue resected during corrective heart surgery. Apparent skewing of V and J gene usage characterized both thymic and blood repertoires. The related literature has documented a marked overlap of thymic repertoires among unrelated individuals.

The V gene is TRBV30, the J gene TRBJ1-1; TRBD1 might be the D (6 bases). This sequence originates from a boy in the first two years of life with a congenital heart defect. Material: thymocytes. CDR3 loop: CALTGKPMNTEAFF. The CDR3 coding sequence is TGTGCCCTGACAGGAAAACCTATGAACACTGAAGCTTTCTTT. Using reference TRBV30 and TRBJ1-1 for the parts outside the CDR3, the full variable domain is SQTIHQWPATLVQPVGSPLSLECTVEGTSNPNLYWYRQAAGRGLQLLFYSVGIGQISSEVPQNLSASRPQDRQFILSSKKLLLSDSGFYLCALTGKPMNTEAFFGQGTRLTVV.